Listed here are 32 T cell receptor beta chains from one sample, sequenced in a study of T cell repertoires in cytomegalovirus infection. TCRdb fed the reads into MiXCR, producing one record per CDR3 protein. The repertoire consists of about 220,000 distinct CDR3 sequences, with roughly two fifths occurring once and the leading ten covering approximately 60%. No antigen has been identified for these receptors. The material sequenced was CD8+ T cells from cultured PBMCs, taken from culture after CMV antigen stimulation. The source is a human donor in good health (CMV status not recorded). Some clones in this sample may be carry-over from other donors' samples.

The chain is built from TRBV14 and TRBJ2-5, with unresolved D. Between the trimmed V and J ends, which lost 2 bases and 1 base, there was a span of 8 bases. CDR3 length equals 14 residues. The V gene's germline CDR1 is SGHDN and CDR2 FVKESK. CDR3 bases: TGTGCCAGCAGCCAACGAGCGCCCCAAGAGACCCAGTACTTC. This sequence encodes CASSQRAPQETQYF.

Regarding this clonotype: This may stem from a read error, because a much larger clone lies one nucleotide away. In this CDR3 the conserved last residue, phenylalanine or tryptophan, is missing, so a read error is likely. The genes are TRBV7-2 and TRBJ2-5, with D perhaps matching TRBD2 (6 bases). CDR3 length equals 12 residues. From germline, CDR1 is SGHTA and CDR2 FQGNSA. V dropped 4 bases and J dropped 8 bases, with 11 bases sitting between them. The CDR3 sequence is CASSSTGGTQYY. The CDR3 nucleotides read TGTGCCAGCAGCTCCACCGGGGGAACCCAGTACTAC.

The chain has TRBV4-1 and TRBJ2-7; D could derive from TRBD1 or TRBD2 (5 bases each). Trimming removed 4 bases at V and 5 bases at J, with 15 bases between. The CDR3 covers 14 residues. The germline gives CDR1 MGHRA, CDR2 YSYEKL. CDR3 amino acids: CASSLMGEGNEQYF. CDR3 bases: TGCGCCAGCAGCCTCATGGGGGAAGGGAACGAGCAGTACTTC.

This clonotype has only one observation. The chain has TRBV6-5 and TRBJ1-6; the D gene is possibly TRBD1 (5 bases). V shed 2 bases and J shed 9 bases, with 11 bases lying between them. This CDR3 is 14 amino acids long. Germline CDR1 is MNHEY and CDR2 is SVGAGI. As DNA, the CDR3 is TGTGCCAGCAGTTACGGGGGGGAAAGTTCACCCCTCCACTTT. Translation: CASSYGGESSPLHF.

The genes are TRBV10-3 and TRBJ2-7; 10 bases map to TRBD2. V was clipped by 3 bases and J by 3 bases; unmatched bases: 5. This CDR3 is built from 15 residues. Germline V CDR1 and CDR2: ENHRY, SYGVKD. This CDR3 reads CAISELAGGLYEQYF. The DNA for the CDR3 is TGTGCCATCAGTGAATTAGCGGGAGGTCTCTACGAGCAGTACTTC.

V gene TRBV9 combines with J gene TRBJ2-5, with D tentatively TRBD1 or TRBD2 (6 bases each). Per germline, CDR1 SGDLS and CDR2 YYNGEE. The CDR3 is 16 residues long. V shed 1 base and J shed 2 bases, with 15 bases lying between them. The CDR3 here is CASSVQGGRQQETQYF. The DNA for the CDR3 is TGTGCCAGCAGCGTACAAGGGGGGAGGCAGCAAGAGACCCAGTACTTC.

V gene TRBV12-3 or TRBV12-4 combines with J gene TRBJ1-6, with TRBD1 matching over 7 bases. The trim removed 5 bases at V and 8 bases at J, leaving 12 bases unmatched. The CDR3 length is 16 residues. CDR3 coding DNA: TGTGCCAGCAGTGCCCACAGGGGATGGAACGATTCACCCCTCCACTTT. Its protein product is CASSAHRGWNDSPLHF.

The chain combines TRBV9 with TRBJ2-6; D is ambiguous. The CDR3 spans 16 residues. Germline lookup yields CDR1 SGDLS and CDR2 YYNGEE. The V and J ends lost 4 bases and 0 bases respectively, with 11 bases between them. The CDR3 is CASSFRVPSGANVLTF. CDR3 bases: TGTGCCAGCAGCTTCCGGGTTCCCTCTGGGGCCAACGTCCTGACTTTC.

This clonotype was found a few times. The V call is TRBV7-3, the J call TRBJ2-1; D gene unclear. Trimming cost V 5 bases and J 5 bases, with 4 bases left between them. CDR1 SGHTA and CDR2 FQGTGA come from the germline V gene. The CDR3 is 11 residues long. The CDR3 loop is CASSQNNEQFF. DNA of the CDR3: TGTGCCAGCAGCCAAAACAATGAGCAGTTCTTC.

This chain links TRBV12-5 with TRBJ1-5; D gene ambiguous. The CDR3 spans 13 residues. CDR1 LGHNT and CDR2 FRNRAP come from the germline V gene. V dropped 4 bases and J dropped 0 bases, with 4 bases sitting between them. CDR3 protein: CASGSYSNQPQHF. CDR3 bases: TGTGCTAGTGGTTCATATAGCAATCAGCCCCAGCATTTT. Supplemented by reference TRBV12-5 and TRBJ1-5, the full variable domain reads DARVTQTPRHKVTEMGQEVTMRCQPILGHNTVFWYRQTMMQGLELLAYFRNRAPLDDSGMPKDRFSAEMPDATLATLKIQPSEPRDSAVYFCASGSYSNQPQHFGDGTRLSIL.

In DNA, the CDR3 is TGTGCCAGCAGCGTAGGAGGGGAACAAGGCACTGAAGCTTTCTTT. It is translated as CASSVGGEQGTEAFF. The genes are TRBV9 and TRBJ1-1; D might be TRBD1 (5 bases). V was pared by 0 bases and J by 4 bases, with 13 bases between. Germline values: CDR1 SGDLS, CDR2 YYNGEE. CDR3 size: 15 residues.

The CDR3 here is CASPGRGERYTQYF. The CDR3 DNA is TGTGCCAGCCCGGGACGGGGGGAAAGATATACGCAGTATTTT. The chain couples TRBV6-6 to TRBJ2-3; 7 bases agree with TRBD2. The junction had 12 bases not matched to a gene; V was cut back by 8 bases and J by 7 bases. Germline V lookup: CDR1 MNHNY, CDR2 SVGAGI (reference sequence). The CDR3 covers 14 residues.

This clonotype came up a few times. The chain combines TRBV7-8 with TRBJ2-2; no clear D gene. Trimming left V 4 bases short and J 2 bases short, with 17 bases between. The length of the CDR3 is 17 residues. The V gene's germline CDR1 is SGHVS and CDR2 FQNEAQ. The CDR3 protein is CASSWQAPGLNTGELFF. The DNA of the CDR3 is TGTGCCAGCAGCTGGCAGGCTCCGGGCCTCAACACCGGGGAGCTGTTTTTT.

This clonotype was seen many times. This chain joins TRBV10-3 and TRBJ1-2, with no clear D. Per the germline V gene, CDR1 is ENHRY and CDR2 is SYGVKD. The CDR3 spans 13 residues. Trimming pared 7 bases from V and 6 bases from J, leaving 15 bases between. CDR3 sequence (DNA): TGTGCCATCAAGGAGGGTCCGGACGATGGCTACACCTTC. Translated: CAIKEGPDDGYTF.

V usage is TRBV27 and J usage is TRBJ2-7; TRBD1 or TRBD2 may be the D gene (7 bases each). The CDR3 length is 15 residues. Trimming stripped 5 bases from V and 1 base from J, with 15 bases between. CDR1 and CDR2 from the germline V gene are MNHEY and SMNVEV (reference sequence). The CDR3 is CASSRSGTASYEQYF. The DNA of the CDR3 is TGTGCCAGCAGTAGGAGCGGGACAGCTTCCTACGAGCAGTACTTC.

Worth noting for this clonotype: At one of its ends the junction is not consistent with the germline gene, which may arise from a read error. This chain links TRBV7-7 with TRBJ2-2; no firm D call. The V gene's germline CDR1 is SSHAT and CDR2 FNYEAQ (reference sequence). The CDR3 consists of 16 residues. CDR3 loop: CASSLEVGANTGELFF. The CDR3 bases are TGTGCTAGCAGCTTAGAGGTGGGCGCGAACACCGGGGAGCTGTTTTTT. Using reference TRBV7-7 and TRBJ2-2 for the parts outside the CDR3, the full variable domain is GAGVSQSPRYKVTKRGQDVTLRCDPISSHATLYWYQQALGQGPEFLTYFNYEAQPDKSGLPSDRFSAERPEGSISTLTIQRTEQRDSAMYRCASSLEVGANTGELFFGEGSRLTVL.

The CDR3 bases are TGTGCCATCAGTGAGTCGACAGGGATCTCCTACAATGAGCAGTTCTTC. This encodes CAISESTGISYNEQFF. The rearrangement links TRBV10-3 to TRBJ2-1; TRBD1 aligns across 7 bases. Germline trimming cut 0 bases from V and 0 bases from J; bases unmatched to any gene: 2. CDR1 ENHRY and CDR2 SYGVKD come from the germline V gene. This CDR3 has 16 residues.

The chain carries TRBV12-3 or TRBV12-4 and TRBJ1-1; a possible D gene is TRBD1 (6 bases). The CDR3 consists of 15 residues. The V end lost 6 bases, the J end lost 5 bases, and 19 bases lay between the germline ends. For the CDR3, the DNA is TGTGCCAGCAGACGGACAGAAACTCGGGGAACTGAAGCTTTCTTT. Its translation: CASRRTETRGTEAFF.

The V and J genes are TRBV20-1 and TRBJ2-7, with D possibly being TRBD2 (6 bases). The CDR3 runs 13 residues. Germline V gene lookup returns CDR1 DFQATT and CDR2 SNEGSKA (reference sequence). Trimming took 6 bases from V and 0 from J, leaving 12 bases between them. The CDR3 region has the DNA TGCAGTGCCTTGACCGGGAGCTCCTACGAGCAGTACTTC. Translation gives CSALTGSSYEQYF.

This clonotype was recorded at least ten times. This chain uses TRBV7-8 with TRBJ2-7; D gene uncertain. The germline V and J ends were trimmed by 2 bases and 3 bases, with 2 bases remaining between them. Germline-derived CDR1 and CDR2 are SGHVS and FQNEAQ. This CDR3 has 11 amino acids. CDR3 in amino acids: CASSLYYEQYF. In nucleotides, the CDR3 is TGTGCCAGCAGCTTATACTACGAGCAGTACTTC.

This clonotype was observed a handful of times. CDR3 nucleotides: TGTGCCAGCAGTGACTCCAGGGCACACACAGATACGCAGTATTTT. Encoded protein: CASSDSRAHTDTQYF. The J gene is TRBJ2-3, the V gene TRBV6-4, with a tentative D call TRBD1 (5 bases). From germline, CDR1 is MRHNA and CDR2 SNTAGT. CDR3 length: 15 residues. V was shortened by 0 bases and J by 2 bases, with 9 bases between the two germline ends.

The rearrangement links TRBV9 to TRBJ2-2; 7 bases agree with TRBD2. The CDR3 loop spans 19 amino acids. V gave up 1 base and J gave up 0 bases; unmatched junction bases: 12. Germline V gene sequence: CDR1 SGDLS, CDR2 YYNGEE. In nucleotides, the CDR3 is TGTGCCAGCAGCGTATCTTCCTCGACTAGCCCCTCGAACACCGGGGAGCTGTTTTTT. Amino acid sequence: CASSVSSSTSPSNTGELFF.

The chain recombines TRBV20-1 with TRBJ2-7, with D unclear. Germline values: CDR1 DFQATT, CDR2 SNEGSKA (reference sequence). The CDR3 runs 13 residues. V gave up 0 bases and J gave up 2 bases, with 8 bases separating them. CDR3 amino acids: CSARDGSTYEQYF. CDR3 in DNA: TGCAGTGCTAGAGACGGGTCAACCTACGAGCAGTACTTC.

The chain joins TRBV19 to TRBJ2-7; maybe TRBD2 (6 bases). V lost 7 bases and J 3 bases, leaving 13 bases between the germline ends. The CDR3 sequence is 13 residues long. CDR1 and CDR2 from the germline V gene are LNHDA and SQIVND (reference sequence). The CDR3 bases are TGTGCCAGTAACAGCGGGCCTTACTACGAGCAGTACTTC. As protein: CASNSGPYYEQYF.

The chain uses TRBV12-5 and TRBJ2-1; 7 bases fit TRBD1. The CDR3 has 18 amino acids. The germline V gene encodes CDR1 LGHNT and CDR2 FRNRAP. The V segment lost 1 base and the J segment 5 bases; nucleotides outside the gene matches: 14. The CDR3 DNA reads TGTGCTAGTGGTTTGGCCGTCCTCCGGGACAGCGGTAACAATGAGCAGTTCTTC. Translating gives CASGLAVLRDSGNNEQFF.

This chain uses TRBV27 with TRBJ2-4; D uncertain. V lost 8 bases, J lost 1 base, and 15 bases lay in between. Looked up from germline, CDR1 is MNHEY and CDR2 is SMNVEV (reference sequence). This CDR3 is 15 amino acids long. The CDR3 loop reads CASALQRDAKNIQYF. CDR3 nucleotide sequence: TGTGCCAGCGCTCTTCAAAGAGATGCCAAAAACATTCAGTACTTC.

The J gene is TRBJ2-7, the V gene TRBV12-3 or TRBV12-4; 8 nucleotides agree with TRBD1. Losses at the gene ends were 6 bases for V and 2 bases for J; bases not matched to a gene: 3. CDR3 size: 13 residues. CDR3 protein: CASRGQGPYEQYF. The CDR3 DNA is TGTGCCAGCAGAGGACAGGGACCCTACGAGCAGTACTTC.

This clonotype showed up just a few times. The V gene is TRBV27, the J gene TRBJ1-1, with D possibly TRBD1 on 5 matching bases. The ends were cut back, 8 bases at V and 0 bases at J, with 16 bases in the middle. Germline CDR1 reads MNHEY; CDR2 reads SMNVEV (reference sequence). The CDR3 length is 15 residues. DNA of the CDR3: TGTGCCAGCTCGAATATGGGACTCCTGAACACTGAAGCTTTCTTT. Its translation: CASSNMGLLNTEAFF.

This clonotype has more than one count but fewer than ten. This rearrangement joins TRBV6-1 to TRBJ2-7; TRBD1 matches at 7 bases. This CDR3 contains 14 residues. V shed 7 bases and J 6 bases; nucleotides not matched to a gene: 12. Looked up from germline, CDR1 is MNHNS and CDR2 is SASEGT. CDR3 nucleotide sequence: TGTGCCAGCAATCCAGGTCCAGGGGGAACCGAGCAGTACTTC. Translation gives CASNPGPGGTEQYF.

This chain uses TRBV7-9 with TRBJ2-7, with D possibly TRBD1 on 6 matching bases. CDR1 and CDR2 (germline): SEHNR, FQNEAQ (reference sequence). The germline V and J ends were trimmed by 1 base and 0 bases, with 16 bases remaining between them. This CDR3 is built from 17 residues. The CDR3 is CASSLGGPGRLSYEQYF. Here the CDR3 DNA reads TGTGCCAGCAGCTTAGGGGGGCCAGGGAGACTCTCCTACGAGCAGTACTTC.

This clonotype showed up just a few times. The rearrangement joins TRBV6-1 to TRBJ2-5; 7 nucleotides line up with TRBD2. Germline CDR1 MNHNS, CDR2 SASEGT. The length of the CDR3 is 17 residues. The V segment lost 0 bases and the J segment 2 bases; nucleotides outside the gene matches: 9. The CDR3 nucleotides are TGTGCCAGCAGTGAAGCGAACGTGGGAGGGCGACAAGAGACCCAGTACTTC. Encoded protein: CASSEANVGGRQETQYF.

The V call is TRBV12-3 or TRBV12-4, the J call TRBJ2-7; tentatively, D is TRBD1 (6 bases). The CDR3 runs to 11 residues. Trimming removed 7 bases at V and 6 bases at J, with 10 bases between. The CDR3 region has the DNA TGTGCCAGCACACAGGGTTTCGAGCAGTACTTC. Translation gives CASTQGFEQYF.